This T cell receptor (beta chain) came from a study of cytomegalovirus exposure and HLA in healthy donors. Findings of the study overall: Clonal expansion, a later analysis showed, was greater in HLA-associated TCR beta chains than in equally common others. On later analysis, the bulk of CMV-associated TCR beta chains appeared to be HLA-restricted.

The donors gave bone marrow, and they were healthy. V was trimmed by 5 bases and J by 9 bases, leaving 14 bases between them. The CDR3 is 14 amino acids. Germline V gene lookup returns CDR1 SGHAT and CDR2 FQNNGV. Comments on this clone: Antigen: not known.

Amplification used 60 Vbeta primers and 13 Jbeta primers. The table came from immunoSEQ multiplex PCR; TCRdb's copy has only in-frame clones and leaves some out. The profile shows about 130,000 clones, under 80% of them singletons. V usage is TRBV11-2 and J usage is TRBJ1-6, with TRBD1 as a possible D gene (5 bases). The receptor was derived from a man aged 18 to 30 in good health and CMV-seropositive. Sequencing was done on a sample of PBMCs. DNA of the CDR3: TGTGCCAGCAGCCAAGGGGTTTCGGGTTCACCCCTCCACTTT. It specifies CASSQGVSGSPLHF. Looking up the rest from reference TRBV11-2 and TRBJ1-6 gives the full variable domain: EAGVAQSPRYKIIEKRQSVAFWCNPISGHATLYWYQQILGQGPKLLIQFQNNGVVDDSQLPKDRFSAERLKGVDSTLKIQPAKLEDSAVYLCASSQGVSGSPLHFGNGTRLTVT.